Shown below are 30 T cell receptor beta chains from a single sample sequenced in a study of cytomegalovirus exposure and HLA in healthy donors. With 60 Vbeta and 13 Jbeta primers, the PCR was carried out. This table comes from immunoSEQ multiplex PCR, and its TCRdb copy is limited to in-frame clones, with some not included. The sample lists roughly 180,000 clones, around 80% occurring once. Sequenced material: PBMCs. These receptors were collected from a man between 18 and 29 years old in good health and CMV-seronegative.

This clone appeared a few times. The V gene is TRBV6-1, the J gene TRBJ1-4; D not resolved. V dropped 5 bases and J dropped 8 bases, with 15 bases sitting between them. The CDR3 is 14 residues long. Germline assignment: CDR1 MNHNS and CDR2 SASEGT. CDR3 sequence reads: CASSQSGIGEKLFF. The CDR3 bases are TGTGCCAGCAGTCAATCGGGGATAGGGGAAAAACTGTTTTTT.

J is TRBJ2-2 and V is TRBV11-2; possible D gene TRBD2, 7 bases. The CDR3 covers 16 residues. CDR1 is SGHAT and CDR2 is FQNNGV in the germline V gene. Between the trimmed V and J ends, which lost 5 bases and 0 bases, there was a span of 13 bases. CDR3 in amino acids: CASSPLGGANTGELFF. Written as DNA, the CDR3 is TGTGCCAGCAGCCCCTTAGGGGGGGCGAACACCGGGGAGCTGTTTTTT.

The rearrangement joins TRBV2 to TRBJ2-7; 12 nucleotides match TRBD2. The ends lost 4 bases at V and 0 bases at J; junction bases unmatched: 4. The CDR3 loop spans 16 amino acids. CDR1 SNHLY and CDR2 FYNNEI come from the germline V gene. CDR3 residues: CASSVSSGRASYEQYF. The CDR3 DNA is TGTGCCAGCAGTGTGTCTAGCGGGAGGGCCTCCTACGAGCAGTACTTC.

The gene calls are TRBV19 and TRBJ2-7, with 7 nucleotides matching TRBD1. V lost 6 bases, J lost 11 bases, and 7 bases stayed unmatched. Germline lookup yields CDR1 LNHDA and CDR2 SQIVND (reference sequence). CDR3 size: 11 residues. CDR3 in DNA: TGTGCCAGTAGCTACACAGGGGCGAAGTACTTC. Translated: CASSYTGAKYF.

The chain employs TRBV5-1 and TRBJ1-1; perhaps TRBD1 as D (5 bases). This CDR3 has 14 amino acids. Trimming took 4 bases from V and 4 from J, leaving 14 bases between them. Germline CDR1 reads SGHRS; CDR2 reads YFSETQ. The CDR3 reads CASSQGGISTEAFF. The CDR3 DNA follows: TGCGCCAGCAGCCAGGGCGGGATAAGCACTGAAGCTTTCTTT.

Only a few counts were recorded for this clone. V is TRBV25-1 and J is TRBJ1-1; TRBD1 matches 10 bases. The J segment lost 0 bases and the V segment lost 5 bases, leaving 3 bases of the junction unmatched. The CDR3 sequence is 15 residues long. Germline V lookup: CDR1 MGHDK, CDR2 SYGVNS. CDR3 protein: CASSPDRGLNTEAFF. CDR3 DNA sequence: TGTGCCAGCAGTCCCGACAGGGGGCTGAACACTGAAGCTTTCTTT.

The chain employs TRBV5-1 and TRBJ2-3; 13 bases line up with TRBD2. After removal of 1 base from V and 5 bases from J, the junction contained 1 base not matched to a gene. The CDR3 extends over 15 amino acids. Germline-derived CDR1 and CDR2 are SGHRS and YFSETQ. In DNA form, the CDR3 reads TGCGCCAGCAGCTTGACTAGCGGGAGGGTAGATACGCAGTATTTT. Amino acid sequence: CASSLTSGRVDTQYF.

The rearrangement joins TRBV10-3 to TRBJ2-5, with 9 bases identical to TRBD2. The closer fit of TRBJ2-7 to the DNA end suggests the J call may be wrong. CDR3 size: 13 residues. The germline V gene has CDR1 ENHRY and CDR2 SYGVKD. CDR3 protein: CASSSGEGHEQYF. In DNA form, the CDR3 reads TGTGCCAGCTCTAGCGGGGAAGGCCACGAGCAGTACTTC.

This chain uses TRBV19 with TRBJ1-5; the D is unclear. V lost 10 bases to trimming and J lost 3 bases, with 13 bases between them. Looked up from germline, CDR1 is LNHDA and CDR2 is SQIVND (reference sequence). The CDR3 loop spans 13 amino acids. CDR3 loop: CATNDEANQPQHF. The CDR3 DNA reads as TGTGCCACCAATGATGAAGCCAATCAGCCCCAGCATTTT.

CDR3 amino acids: CASSARTSTDTQYF. CDR3 DNA: TGTGCCAGCAGTGCCCGGACTAGCACAGATACGCAGTATTTT. The gene calls are TRBV6-5 and TRBJ2-3; the D gene is possibly TRBD2 (5 bases). Deletions cut 5 bases from V and 0 bases from J, with 9 bases between. Germline loops: CDR1 MNHEY, CDR2 SVGAGI. The CDR3 has 14 amino acids.

The count of this clone is one. V and J are TRBV5-6 and TRBJ2-7; TRBD1 aligns across 11 bases. The junction had 3 bases not matched to a gene; V was cut back by 2 bases and J by 5 bases. Germline loops: CDR1 SGHDT, CDR2 YYEEEE. This CDR3 has 14 residues. The CDR3 coding sequence is TGTGCCAGCAGCTTCTGGACAGGGGGCCACGAGCAGTACTTC. It is translated as CASSFWTGGHEQYF.

This chain links TRBV19 with TRBJ1-4; D perhaps matches TRBD1 (5 bases). V was trimmed by 5 bases and J by 0 bases, leaving 13 bases between them. CDR1 LNHDA and CDR2 SQIVND come from the germline V gene (reference sequence). CDR3 length: 16 amino acids. This CDR3 is CASSRMRGTTNEKLFF. CDR3 nucleotides: TGTGCCAGTAGTCGAATGCGGGGCACAACTAATGAAAAACTGTTTTTT.

The chain uses TRBV6-6 and TRBJ2-7; 10 positions match TRBD2. Germline loops: CDR1 MNHNY, CDR2 SVGAGI (reference sequence). CDR3 length equals 14 residues. V lost 5 bases, J lost 6 bases, and 7 bases stayed unmatched. In nucleotides, the CDR3 is TGTGCCAGCAGTGAGCGGGAGGGCCTTTGCGAGCAGTACTTC. It codes for CASSEREGLCEQYF.

The V call is TRBV2, the J call TRBJ2-5; a weak D match, TRBD1 (5 bases). Germline loops: CDR1 SNHLY, CDR2 FYNNEI. V gave up 3 bases and J gave up 5 bases, with 16 bases separating them. The CDR3 has 15 amino acids. This chain's CDR3 is CASSDGKSPGETQYF. CDR3 nucleotides: TGTGCCAGCAGTGATGGCAAGAGCCCAGGGGAGACCCAGTACTTC.

The V call is TRBV23-1, the J call TRBJ1-6, with D possibly TRBD1 on 6 matching bases. TRBV23-1 is reported as an ORF; its role is uncertain. The V end was cut by 0 bases, the J end by 9 bases, with 18 bases between. The CDR3 totals 17 residues. The CDR3: CASSQSKGGSCGSPLHF. DNA of the CDR3: TGCGCCAGCAGTCAATCGAAAGGGGGATCATGTGGTTCACCCCTCCACTTT.

The chain combines TRBV27 with TRBJ1-5, with D possibly TRBD1 on 6 matching bases. Trimming took 6 bases from V and 3 from J, leaving 15 bases between them. CDR3 length equals 15 residues. Germline CDR1 MNHEY, CDR2 SMNVEV (reference sequence). The CDR3 bases are TGTGCCAGCAGCCCTTTGGGGGGGGCCAATCAGCCCCAGCATTTT. Translation: CASSPLGGANQPQHF.

This chain uses TRBV5-6 with TRBJ2-3, with TRBD1 matching 7 bases. The trim removed 2 bases at V and 0 bases at J, leaving 6 bases unmatched. The germline V gene has CDR1 SGHDT and CDR2 YYEEEE. The CDR3 contains 16 residues. The CDR3 DNA sequence: TGTGCCAGCAGCTTACCGGGACAGCTCAGCACAGATACGCAGTATTTT. It translates to CASSLPGQLSTDTQYF. The variable domain in full, with the rest retrieved from reference TRBV5-6 and TRBJ2-3, is DAGVTQSPTHLIKTRGQQVTLRCSPKSGHDTVSWYQQALGQGPQFIFQYYEEEERQRGNFPDRFSGHQFPNYSSELNVNALLLGDSALYLCASSLPGQLSTDTQYFGPGTRLTVL.

This clone was recorded a few times. CDR3 sequence: CSATRGGEAFF. The CDR3 region has the DNA TGCAGTGCTACCCGAGGAGGTGAAGCTTTCTTT. This chain joins TRBV20-1 and TRBJ1-1; D gene uncertain. V was clipped by 4 bases and J by 7 bases, with 10 bases between them. The CDR3 is 11 residues long. The germline CDR1 and CDR2 sequences are DFQATT and SNEGSKA (reference sequence).

This chain joins TRBV9 and TRBJ2-3; 10 bases line up with TRBD2. The CDR3 length is 15 residues. Germline loops: CDR1 SGDLS, CDR2 YYNGEE. V gave up 3 bases and J gave up 5 bases; unmatched junction bases: 6. CDR3 DNA sequence: TGTGCCAGCAGCGCAGCGGGGGGGCAAGGAGATACGCAGTATTTT. Translation gives CASSAAGGQGDTQYF.

The rearrangement uses TRBV30 and TRBJ1-2, with D perhaps matching TRBD1 (6 bases). Germline lookup yields CDR1 GTSNPN and CDR2 SVGIG (reference sequence). Trimming stripped 0 bases from V and 7 bases from J, with 12 bases between. The CDR3 loop spans 13 amino acids. CDR3 bases: TGTGCCTGGAGTGTCGGGGGGGCACCTGGCTACACCTTC. This gives the protein CAWSVGGAPGYTF.

The gene calls are TRBV27 and TRBJ2-5; TRBD1 matches at 8 bases. The V gene's germline CDR1 is MNHEY and CDR2 SMNVEV (reference sequence). The V segment lost 2 bases and the J segment 11 bases; nucleotides outside the gene matches: 10. The length of the CDR3 is 14 residues. Here the CDR3 DNA reads TGTGCCAGCAGTTTAGGGCAGGGGGCGAGTGAGCAGTACTTC. Translation gives CASSLGQGASEQYF.

The V gene is TRBV5-4, the J gene TRBJ2-5; the match to TRBD1 covers 11 bases. The CDR3 has 16 residues. V lost 4 bases to trimming and J lost 4 bases; unmatched junction nucleotides: 9. Germline V lookup: CDR1 SGHNT, CDR2 YYREEE (reference sequence). For the CDR3, the DNA is TGTGCCAGCAGCCGACCGGGACAGGGGGTATCAGAGACCCAGTACTTC. Protein product: CASSRPGQGVSETQYF. The entire variable domain, with the rest obtained from reference TRBV5-4 and TRBJ2-5, is as follows: ETGVTQSPTHLIKTRGQQVTLRCSSQSGHNTVSWYQQALGQGPQFIFQYYREEENGRGNFPPRFSGLQFPNYSSELNVNALELDDSALYLCASSRPGQGVSETQYFGPGTRLLVL.

This chain links TRBV23-1 with TRBJ1-2; D is unresolved. TRBV23-1 is an ORF, with its function uncertain. Trimming removed 4 bases from V and 6 bases from J, with 18 bases in between. This CDR3 comprises 15 residues. For the CDR3, the DNA is TGCGCCAGCAGTCCTCCCGGGAGGGTACACAATGGCTACACCTTC. Translating gives CASSPPGRVHNGYTF.

This clone was seen more than once but under ten times. The chain recombines TRBV7-8 with TRBJ1-1; D perhaps matches TRBD1 (6 bases). This CDR3 contains 13 residues. The germline V gene has CDR1 SGHVS and CDR2 FQNEAQ. Trimming left V 5 bases short and J 4 bases short, with 11 bases between. CDR3 DNA sequence: TGTGCCAGCAGCCCCAGGGGCCGCACTGAAGCTTTCTTT. Protein: CASSPRGRTEAFF.

Comments on this clone: Sequence at one end of the junction differs from germline and may be a read error. The chain combines TRBV6-5 with TRBJ2-3, with 7 bases identical to TRBD1. This CDR3 has 12 amino acids. The germline V gene encodes CDR1 MNHEY and CDR2 SVGAGI. The CDR3 sequence is CASSPNRDSWNF. The CDR3, as DNA: TGTGCCAGCAGTCCGAACCGGGACAGTTGGAATTTT.

The chain has TRBV6-5 and TRBJ1-1; maybe TRBD1 (6 bases). Germline-derived CDR1 and CDR2 are MNHEY and SVGAGI. The V end was cut by 5 bases, the J end by 3 bases, with 16 bases between. There are 15 residues in the CDR3. The CDR3 nucleotides are TGTGCCAGCAGTACCGCCGGGGGGCAGGACACTGAAGCTTTCTTT. Translated: CASSTAGGQDTEAFF.

This chain uses TRBV28 with TRBJ1-3; the D is unclear. Germline V lookup: CDR1 MDHEN, CDR2 SYDVKM. The CDR3 contains 14 residues. The ends were cut back, 5 bases at V and 0 bases at J, with 8 bases in the middle. Here the CDR3 reads CASSRTGSGNTIYF. The CDR3 bases are TGTGCCAGCAGTCGGACTGGCTCTGGAAACACCATATATTTT.

The rearrangement joins TRBV10-3 to TRBJ1-5; D remains ambiguous. The germline V and J ends were trimmed by 7 bases and 6 bases, with 13 bases remaining between them. The CDR3 is 13 amino acids. From germline, CDR1 is ENHRY and CDR2 SYGVKD. CDR3 loop: CAIKNEGLQPQHF. As DNA, the CDR3 is TGTGCCATCAAGAACGAGGGTCTTCAGCCCCAGCATTTT.

The rearrangement joins TRBV15 to TRBJ2-1; TRBD2 agrees at 10 bases. This CDR3 has 15 amino acids. V was pared by 3 bases and J by 5 bases, with 4 bases of the junction left unmatched. In germline, CDR1 is LNHNV, CDR2 YYDKDF (reference sequence). The CDR3 here is CATSRGLALNNEQFF. Written as DNA, the CDR3 is TGTGCCACCAGCAGGGGACTAGCGTTGAACAATGAGCAGTTCTTC.

The chain uses TRBV4-2 and TRBJ2-7; 14 bases line up with TRBD2. The V segment lost 1 base and the J segment 4 bases; nucleotides outside the gene matches: 3. The CDR3 runs 16 residues. Germline loops: CDR1 LGHNA, CDR2 YNFKEQ. Here the CDR3 reads CASSQGTSGGSYEQYF. The CDR3 nucleotides are TGTGCCAGCAGCCAAGGGACTAGCGGGGGGTCTTACGAGCAGTACTTC.